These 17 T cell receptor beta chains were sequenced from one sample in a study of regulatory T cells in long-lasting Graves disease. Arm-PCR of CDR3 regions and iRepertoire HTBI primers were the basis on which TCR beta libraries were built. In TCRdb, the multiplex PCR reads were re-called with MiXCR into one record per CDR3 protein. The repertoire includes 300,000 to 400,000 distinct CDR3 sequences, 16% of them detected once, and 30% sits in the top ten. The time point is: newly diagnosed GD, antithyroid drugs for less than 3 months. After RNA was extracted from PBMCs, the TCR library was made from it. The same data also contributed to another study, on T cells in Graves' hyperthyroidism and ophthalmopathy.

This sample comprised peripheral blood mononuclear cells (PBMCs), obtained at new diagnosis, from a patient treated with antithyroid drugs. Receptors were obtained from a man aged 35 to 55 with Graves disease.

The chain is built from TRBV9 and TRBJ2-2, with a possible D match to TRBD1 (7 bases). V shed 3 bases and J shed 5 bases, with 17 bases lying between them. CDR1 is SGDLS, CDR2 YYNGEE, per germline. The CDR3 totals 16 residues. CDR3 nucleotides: TGTGCCAGCAGCGCCGGAGGGGGCGCGGGGACCGGGGAGCTGTTTTTT. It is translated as CASSAGGGAGTGELFF.

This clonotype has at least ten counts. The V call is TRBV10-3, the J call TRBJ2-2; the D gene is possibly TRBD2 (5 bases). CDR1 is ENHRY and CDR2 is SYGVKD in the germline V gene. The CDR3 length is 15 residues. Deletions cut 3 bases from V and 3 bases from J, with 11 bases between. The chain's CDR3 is CAISESLADTGELFF. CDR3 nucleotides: TGTGCCATCAGTGAATCTCTAGCCGACACCGGGGAGCTGTTTTTT.

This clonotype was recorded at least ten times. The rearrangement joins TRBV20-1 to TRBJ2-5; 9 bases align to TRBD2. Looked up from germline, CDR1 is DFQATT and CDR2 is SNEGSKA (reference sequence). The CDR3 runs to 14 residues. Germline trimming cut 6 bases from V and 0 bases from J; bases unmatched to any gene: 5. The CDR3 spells CSAGGGAYQETQYF. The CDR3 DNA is TGCAGTGCGGGCGGGGGGGCGTACCAAGAGACCCAGTACTTC.

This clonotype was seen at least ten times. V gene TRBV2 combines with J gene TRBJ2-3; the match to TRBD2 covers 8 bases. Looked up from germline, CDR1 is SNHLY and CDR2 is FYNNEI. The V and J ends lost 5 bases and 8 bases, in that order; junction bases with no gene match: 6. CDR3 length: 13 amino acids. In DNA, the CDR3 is TGTGCCAGCAGTCTGCGGGGGGAGGGTACGCAGTATTTT. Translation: CASSLRGEGTQYF.

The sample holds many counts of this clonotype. This CDR3 reads CASSFRQGMDTGELFF. DNA for the CDR3: TGTGCCAGCAGCTTCAGACAGGGGATGGACACCGGGGAGCTGTTTTTT. This chain uses TRBV7-9 with TRBJ2-2; TRBD1 agrees at 8 bases. The CDR3 is 16 residues long. Per the germline V gene, CDR1 is SEHNR and CDR2 is FQNEAQ (reference sequence). V shed 3 bases and J 3 bases; nucleotides not matched to a gene: 6.

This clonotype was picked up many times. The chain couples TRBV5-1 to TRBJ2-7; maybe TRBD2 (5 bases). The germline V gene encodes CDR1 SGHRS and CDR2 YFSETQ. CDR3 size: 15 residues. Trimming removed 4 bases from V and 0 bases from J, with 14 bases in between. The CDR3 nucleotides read TGCGCCAGCAGCCTCCATGGGGAGAGCTCCTACGAGCAGTACTTC. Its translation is CASSLHGESSYEQYF.

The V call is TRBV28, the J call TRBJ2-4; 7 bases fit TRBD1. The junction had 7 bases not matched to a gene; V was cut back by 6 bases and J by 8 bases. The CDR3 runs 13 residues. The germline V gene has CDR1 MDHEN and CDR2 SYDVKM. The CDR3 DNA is TGTGCCAGCAGCTTGGGACAGATATACATTCAGTACTTC. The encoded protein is CASSLGQIYIQYF. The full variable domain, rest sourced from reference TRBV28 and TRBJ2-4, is DVKVTQSSRYLVKRTGEKVFLECVQDMDHENMFWYRQDPGLGLRLIYFSYDVKMKEKGDIPEGYSVSREKKERFSLILESASTNQTSMYLCASSLGQIYIQYFGAGTRLSVL.

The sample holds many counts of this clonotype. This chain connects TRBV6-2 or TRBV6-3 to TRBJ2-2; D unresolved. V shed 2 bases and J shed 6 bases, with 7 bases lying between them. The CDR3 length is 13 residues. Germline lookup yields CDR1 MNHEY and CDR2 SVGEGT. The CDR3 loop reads CASSYRRSGELFF. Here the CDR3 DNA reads TGTGCCAGCAGTTACCGGAGATCCGGGGAGCTGTTTTTT.

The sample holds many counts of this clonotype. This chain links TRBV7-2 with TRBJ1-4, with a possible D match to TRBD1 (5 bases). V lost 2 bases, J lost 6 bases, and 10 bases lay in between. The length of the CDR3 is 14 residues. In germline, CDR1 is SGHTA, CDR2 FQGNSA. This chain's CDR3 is CASSLRPGHEKLFF. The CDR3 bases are TGTGCCAGCAGCTTAAGGCCGGGGCATGAAAAACTGTTTTTT.

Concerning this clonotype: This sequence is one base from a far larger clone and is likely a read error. The CDR3 DNA follows: TGTGCCAGCAGCTTATATACAGCGAGGGATGCGCAGTATTTT. This translates into CASSLYTARDAQYF. This rearrangement joins TRBV7-3 to TRBJ2-3, with D tentatively TRBD2 (5 bases). The CDR3 has 14 amino acids. Germline-derived CDR1 and CDR2 are SGHTA and FQGTGA. V lost 2 bases to trimming and J lost 10 bases, with 16 bases between them.

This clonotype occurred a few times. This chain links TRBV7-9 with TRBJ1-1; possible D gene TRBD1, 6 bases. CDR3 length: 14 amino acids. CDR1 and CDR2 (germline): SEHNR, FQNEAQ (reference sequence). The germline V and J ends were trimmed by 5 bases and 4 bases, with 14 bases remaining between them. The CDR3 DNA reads TGTGCCAGCAGCCGAACAGGGCGCGGCACTGAAGCTTTCTTT. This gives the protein CASSRTGRGTEAFF.

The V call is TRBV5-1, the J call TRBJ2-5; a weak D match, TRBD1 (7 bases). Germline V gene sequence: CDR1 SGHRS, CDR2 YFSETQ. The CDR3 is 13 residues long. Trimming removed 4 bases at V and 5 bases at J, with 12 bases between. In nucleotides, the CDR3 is TGCGCCAGCAGCGCGGGACAGTCGGAGACCCAGTACTTC. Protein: CASSAGQSETQYF.

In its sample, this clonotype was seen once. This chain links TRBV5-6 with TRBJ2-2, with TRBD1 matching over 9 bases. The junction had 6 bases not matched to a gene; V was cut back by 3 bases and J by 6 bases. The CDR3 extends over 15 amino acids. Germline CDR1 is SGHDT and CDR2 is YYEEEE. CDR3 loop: CASSWGQGGSGELFF. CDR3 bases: TGTGCCAGCAGCTGGGGACAGGGAGGGTCCGGGGAGCTGTTTTTT.

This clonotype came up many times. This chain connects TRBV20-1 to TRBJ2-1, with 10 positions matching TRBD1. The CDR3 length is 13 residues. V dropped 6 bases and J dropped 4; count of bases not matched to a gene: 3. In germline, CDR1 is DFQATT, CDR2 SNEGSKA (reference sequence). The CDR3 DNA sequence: TGCAGTGCAAGGACAGGGGGGTACAATGAGCAGTTCTTC. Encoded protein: CSARTGGYNEQFF.

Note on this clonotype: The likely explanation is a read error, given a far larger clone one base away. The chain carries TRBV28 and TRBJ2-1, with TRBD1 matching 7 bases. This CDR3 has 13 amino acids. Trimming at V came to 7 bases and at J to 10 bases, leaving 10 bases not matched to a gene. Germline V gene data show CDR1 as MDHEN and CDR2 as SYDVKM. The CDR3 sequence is CASTSGQSYEQFF. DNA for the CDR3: TGTGCCAGCACCTCGGGACAGTCCTACGAGCAGTTCTTC.

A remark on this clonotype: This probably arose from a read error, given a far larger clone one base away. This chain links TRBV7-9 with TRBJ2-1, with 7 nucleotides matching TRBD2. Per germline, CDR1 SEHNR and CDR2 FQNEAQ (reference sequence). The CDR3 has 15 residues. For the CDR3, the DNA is TGTGCCAGCAGCTTAGGATCATCAGCGGGGAATGACCAGTTCTTC. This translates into CASSLGSSAGNDQFF.

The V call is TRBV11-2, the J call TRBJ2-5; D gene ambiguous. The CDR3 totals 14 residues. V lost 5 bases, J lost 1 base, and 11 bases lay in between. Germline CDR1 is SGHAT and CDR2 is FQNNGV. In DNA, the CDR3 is TGTGCCAGCAGCCGTTTCGGGCGCCAAGAGACCCAGTACTTC. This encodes CASSRFGRQETQYF.